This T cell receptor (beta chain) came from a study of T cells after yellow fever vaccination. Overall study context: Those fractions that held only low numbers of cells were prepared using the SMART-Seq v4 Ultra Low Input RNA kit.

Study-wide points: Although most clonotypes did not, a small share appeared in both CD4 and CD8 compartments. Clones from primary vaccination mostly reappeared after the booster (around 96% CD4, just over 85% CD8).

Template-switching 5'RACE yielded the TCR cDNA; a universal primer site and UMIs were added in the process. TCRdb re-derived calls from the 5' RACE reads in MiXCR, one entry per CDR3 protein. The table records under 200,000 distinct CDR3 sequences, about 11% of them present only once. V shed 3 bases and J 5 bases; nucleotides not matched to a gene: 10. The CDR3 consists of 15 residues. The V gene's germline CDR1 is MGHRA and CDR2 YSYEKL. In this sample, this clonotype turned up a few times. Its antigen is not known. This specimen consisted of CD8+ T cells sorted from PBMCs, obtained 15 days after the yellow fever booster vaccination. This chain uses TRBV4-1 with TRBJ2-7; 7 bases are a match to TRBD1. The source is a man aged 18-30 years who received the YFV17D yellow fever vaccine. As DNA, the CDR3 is TGCGCCAGCAGCCAGCCGACAGGGTCCGTCAACGAGCAGTACTTC. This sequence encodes CASSQPTGSVNEQYF.